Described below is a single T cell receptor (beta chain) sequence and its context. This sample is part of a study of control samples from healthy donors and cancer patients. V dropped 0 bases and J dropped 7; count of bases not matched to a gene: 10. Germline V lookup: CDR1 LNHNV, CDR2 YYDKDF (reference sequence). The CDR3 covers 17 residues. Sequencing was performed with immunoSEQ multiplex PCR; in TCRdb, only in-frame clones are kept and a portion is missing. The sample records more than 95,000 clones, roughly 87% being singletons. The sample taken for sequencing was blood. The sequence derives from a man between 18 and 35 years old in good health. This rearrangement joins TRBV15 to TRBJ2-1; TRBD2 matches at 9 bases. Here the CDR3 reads CATSRDRREGLGNEQFF. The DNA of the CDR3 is TGTGCCACCAGCAGAGATCGGCGGGAGGGCCTGGGTAATGAGCAGTTCTTC.